This is a list of T cell receptor beta chains from one sample in a study of blood T cell repertoires in COVID-19. The method was immunoSEQ multiplex PCR; TCRdb's version includes in-frame clones alone and lacks a portion of them. This table has 250,000 to 350,000 clones, approximately 89% appearing once. Material for sequencing was peripheral blood. The receptors originated from a woman aged 55-69 years with acute or convalescent COVID-19. Each CDR3 is given with its conserved first and last residue. The order of the fields is V gene, clone size, J gene, D gene, CDR3 DNA, CDR3 protein. A D gene is named only where the DNA matches it firmly. A clone size is listed for some rows: how often the clone was seen (once, few, many), or a class if it is expanded.

v_call: TRBV7-9
clone_size: -
j_call: TRBJ2-3
d_call: TRBD2
cdr3_nt: TGTGCCAGCAGTTCCGCGGGGGGCACAGATACGCAGTATTTT
cdr3_aa: CASSSAGGTDTQYF

v_call: TRBV29-1
clone_size: -
j_call: TRBJ1-1
d_call: TRBD1
cdr3_nt: TGCAGCGTTGGGGGCTCCCAGACAGGGGGGGACGAAGCTTTCTTT
cdr3_aa: CSVGGSQTGGDEAFF

v_call: TRBV6-1
clone_size: -
j_call: TRBJ1-1
d_call: -
cdr3_nt: TGTGCCAGCAGTGAAAGACCGGGATTCATGAACACTGAAGCTTTCTTT
cdr3_aa: CASSERPGFMNTEAFF

v_call: TRBV28
clone_size: -
j_call: TRBJ1-1
d_call: TRBD1
cdr3_nt: TGTGCCAGCAGTTTAGGACAGGGGTTGTTGGCTGAAGCTTTCTTT
cdr3_aa: CASSLGQGLLAEAFF

v_call: TRBV6-5
clone_size: -
j_call: TRBJ1-4
d_call: -
cdr3_nt: TGTGCCAGCGGATACAGAGCAACTAATGAAAAACTGTTTTTT
cdr3_aa: CASGYRATNEKLFF

v_call: TRBV3-1/TRBV3-2
clone_size: -
j_call: TRBJ1-6
d_call: -
cdr3_nt: TGTGCCAGCAGCCAAGTCGCGACCTATAATTCACCCCTCCACTTT
cdr3_aa: CASSQVATYNSPLHF

v_call: TRBV2
clone_size: once
j_call: TRBJ2-1
d_call: TRBD2
cdr3_nt: TGTGCCAGCAGCGATTCGGGCGGGAGATCGAATGAGCAGTTCTTC
cdr3_aa: CASSDSGGRSNEQFF

v_call: TRBV27
clone_size: -
j_call: TRBJ1-6
d_call: -
cdr3_nt: TGTGCCAGCAGTTTTAATAGCTATAATTCACCCCTCCACTTT
cdr3_aa: CASSFNSYNSPLHF

v_call: TRBV19
clone_size: few
j_call: TRBJ1-2
d_call: TRBD1
cdr3_nt: TGTGCCAGTAGAGACCGACTCACAGGGGATGGCTACACCTTC
cdr3_aa: CASRDRLTGDGYTF

v_call: TRBV10-3
clone_size: -
j_call: TRBJ2-1
d_call: TRBD2
cdr3_nt: TGTGCCGTAGGCGCTAGCGGCTACAATGAGCAGTTCTTC
cdr3_aa: CAVGASGYNEQFF

v_call: TRBV24-1
clone_size: -
j_call: TRBJ1-2
d_call: -
cdr3_nt: TGTGCCACCAGTCCGGACAGCTATGGCTACACCTTC
cdr3_aa: CATSPDSYGYTF

v_call: TRBV7-9
clone_size: -
j_call: TRBJ1-3
d_call: TRBD1
cdr3_nt: TGTGCCAGCAGCGCCGACAGGGAGGACACCATATATTTT
cdr3_aa: CASSADREDTIYF

v_call: TRBV9
clone_size: -
j_call: TRBJ1-3
d_call: -
cdr3_nt: TGTGCCAGCAGCGCCATAGGGGACACTCTCTTTTTT
cdr3_aa: CASSAIGDTLFF

v_call: TRBV5-1
clone_size: -
j_call: TRBJ2-3
d_call: -
cdr3_nt: TGCGCCAGCAGCTCCGGACTACTACCCGCTCTCACAGATACGCAGTATTTT
cdr3_aa: CASSSGLLPALTDTQYF

v_call: TRBV21-1
clone_size: -
j_call: TRBJ2-7
d_call: -
cdr3_nt: TGTGCCAGCAGCAGGACTAGCGGCCTTGGAGAGCAGTACTTC
cdr3_aa: CASSRTSGLGEQYF

v_call: TRBV5-4
clone_size: -
j_call: TRBJ1-3
d_call: -
cdr3_nt: TGTGCCAGCAGCTCGCCACAGGGCTCTGGAAACACCATATATTTT
cdr3_aa: CASSSPQGSGNTIYF

v_call: TRBV2
clone_size: -
j_call: TRBJ1-1
d_call: -
cdr3_nt: TGTGCCAGCAGTAGGGACAAGAACACTGAAGCTTTCTTT
cdr3_aa: CASSRDKNTEAFF

v_call: TRBV30
clone_size: -
j_call: TRBJ1-1
d_call: -
cdr3_nt: TGTGCCTGGAGTGTAAAAGGGGCGAACACTGAAGCTTTCTTT
cdr3_aa: CAWSVKGANTEAFF

v_call: TRBV6-5
clone_size: -
j_call: TRBJ1-1
d_call: -
cdr3_nt: TGTGCCAGCAGTCAGAGATACGGAGGTTTCGCTGAAGCTTTCTTT
cdr3_aa: CASSQRYGGFAEAFF

v_call: TRBV5-1
clone_size: -
j_call: TRBJ1-2
d_call: TRBD1
cdr3_nt: TGCGCCAGCAGCTTGGTGCAGGGGGAAGGCTATGGCTACACCTTC
cdr3_aa: CASSLVQGEGYGYTF

v_call: TRBV5-1
clone_size: -
j_call: TRBJ2-6
d_call: -
cdr3_nt: TGCGCCAGCAGCTCAGAGGCTTACTCTGGGGCCAACGTCCTGACTTTC
cdr3_aa: CASSSEAYSGANVLTF

v_call: TRBV29-1
clone_size: -
j_call: TRBJ1-2
d_call: -
cdr3_nt: TGCAGCGTTGACCCGGGGACTAACTATGGCTACACCTTC
cdr3_aa: CSVDPGTNYGYTF

v_call: TRBV5-1
clone_size: once
j_call: TRBJ1-3
d_call: TRBD1
cdr3_nt: TGCGCCAGCAGCTTGGACAGGGGAGCCGACACCATATATTTT
cdr3_aa: CASSLDRGADTIYF

v_call: TRBV28
clone_size: -
j_call: TRBJ1-6
d_call: -
cdr3_nt: TGTGCCAGCAGTTTTGTAGAAACACCCCTCCACTTT
cdr3_aa: CASSFVETPLHF

v_call: TRBV7-9
clone_size: -
j_call: TRBJ1-3
d_call: -
cdr3_nt: TGTGCCAGCACGTCCGACAGAACTGGAAACACCATATATTTT
cdr3_aa: CASTSDRTGNTIYF

v_call: TRBV6-5
clone_size: -
j_call: TRBJ1-3
d_call: -
cdr3_nt: TGTGCCAGCAGTTACTCCTCCGGGGGGACGCGAAACACCATATATTTT
cdr3_aa: CASSYSSGGTRNTIYF

v_call: TRBV9
clone_size: -
j_call: TRBJ2-5
d_call: -
cdr3_nt: TGTGCCAGCAGCACCCGCCAGGGGGGCGTTGAGACCCAGTACTTC
cdr3_aa: CASSTRQGGVETQYF

v_call: TRBV5-1
clone_size: -
j_call: TRBJ2-1
d_call: TRBD2
cdr3_nt: TGCGCCAGCAGCGTCATGGGACTAGCGGGTAATGAGCAGTTCTTC
cdr3_aa: CASSVMGLAGNEQFF

v_call: TRBV6-5
clone_size: -
j_call: TRBJ2-3
d_call: TRBD1
cdr3_nt: TGTGCCACGGGGATACAGGGGCCTTACACAGATACGCAGTATTTT
cdr3_aa: CATGIQGPYTDTQYF

v_call: TRBV19
clone_size: -
j_call: TRBJ1-5
d_call: -
cdr3_nt: TGTGCCAGTAGTATTCAGGGTCCGAATCAGCCCCAGCATTTT
cdr3_aa: CASSIQGPNQPQHF